The sample holds many counts of the clone carrying this T cell receptor (beta chain). With 5 bases clipped from V and 7 bases from J, the junction kept 8 bases outside the gene matches. The CDR3 loop spans 15 amino acids. Germline CDR1 and CDR2: SEHNR and FQNEAQ (reference sequence). This sample is part of a study of T cell repertoires in cytomegalovirus infection. TCRdb processed the reads anew with MiXCR; each CDR3 protein has one entry. The sample carries approximately 500,000 distinct CDR3 sequences, approximately 15% recorded once. The sequenced material came from CD8+ T cells from PBMCs. This chain links TRBV7-9 with TRBJ1-2; 12 bases are a match to TRBD1. The source is a human donor in good health (CMV status not recorded). Some clones in this sample may be carry-over from other donors' samples. This chain's CDR3 is CASSLQGTGGFGYTF. The CDR3 nucleotides are TGTGCCAGCAGCCTCCAAGGGACAGGGGGCTTTGGCTACACCTTC.